This T cell receptor (beta chain) is drawn from a study of CD8 T cells in ankylosing spondylitis. Study-wide results and caveats: Apparently characteristic of ankylosing spondylitis blood was a TCR beta motif (under ten highly homologous variants). Reports say disease-linked clones showed up significantly more in matched ankylosing spondylitis synovial fluid.

TCRdb recomputed calls from the 5' RACE reads with MiXCR, one row per CDR3 protein. The sample carries 150,000 or so distinct CDR3 sequences, around 32% recorded once. For this clonotype: Its target is unknown.

Trimming removed 4 bases at V and 2 bases at J, with 11 bases between. The CDR3 covers 14 residues. Germline assignment: CDR1 DFQATT and CDR2 SNEGSKA (reference sequence). The rearrangement joins TRBV20-1 to TRBJ2-2; D possibly corresponds to TRBD2 (6 bases). Source material: synovial fluid, either unsorted or a sorted T cell fraction (not recorded which). The source is a male donor with ankylosing spondylitis. CDR3 residues: CSANPGLNTGELFF. For the CDR3, the DNA is TGCAGTGCTAATCCGGGACTCAACACCGGGGAGCTGTTTTTT.